Listed below are T cell receptor beta chains from one sample, sequenced in a study of blood T cell repertoires in COVID-19. The repertoire was sequenced with immunoSEQ multiplex PCR; TCRdb's copy has only in-frame clones and lacks some. The sample has 190,000 or so clones; roughly 82% are singletons. Sequencing input: PBMCs or T cells enriched from blood (not recorded which). These receptors came from a man in his forties who had recovered from COVID-19. The CDR3 runs from the conserved cysteine through the conserved F or W. Each record gives: J gene, clone size, V gene, CDR3 protein. The size field is filled for only some rows; it gives once, few, many or a size class.

TRBJ2-2 . TRBV2 CASSLGLAGTGELFF
TRBJ2-1 . TRBV20-1 CSASWTSFSDNEQFF
TRBJ2-3 . TRBV2 CASSDSSGDTQYF
TRBJ1-1 . TRBV4-2 CASSQVAGGNTEAFF
TRBJ1-5 . TRBV6-9 CASSSTVKGVVNQPQHF
TRBJ2-1 . TRBV4-3 CASSRTGGNEQFF
TRBJ2-2 . TRBV25-1 CATGTSNIMNTGELFF
TRBJ1-2 . TRBV7-9 CAIPKQGAQGYTF
TRBJ2-2 . TRBV4-2 CASSQDLGDSNTGELFF
TRBJ1-6 . TRBV7-9 CASSFNKFGGKREDSPLHF
TRBJ2-3 . TRBV5-1 CASNPGGASGRGDTQYF
TRBJ2-1 few TRBV7-2 CASSLDQGSYNEQFF
TRBJ1-6 . TRBV4-1 CASSQINREALHF
TRBJ1-6 . TRBV5-4 CASSMDRDRSPLHF
TRBJ1-1 . TRBV2 CASRRGLNTEAFF
TRBJ2-5 . TRBV10-3 CAIMGPQETQYF
TRBJ2-5 few TRBV21-1 CASTSEPETQYF
TRBJ2-3 . TRBV7-3 CASSLSSGRSSDTQYF
TRBJ1-2 once TRBV5-1 CASSLAQDNYGYTF
TRBJ1-2 . TRBV6-5 CASSSRQGIGYTF
TRBJ1-5 few TRBV2 CASSAGQRNQPQHF
TRBJ1-4 . TRBV24-1 CATTGDNEKLFF
TRBJ2-7 . TRBV6-2/TRBV6-3 CASSLDYGGSYEQYF
TRBJ1-5 . TRBV6-5 CASSPGPLSNQPQHF
TRBJ1-3 . TRBV30 CAWSLAGGGNTIYF